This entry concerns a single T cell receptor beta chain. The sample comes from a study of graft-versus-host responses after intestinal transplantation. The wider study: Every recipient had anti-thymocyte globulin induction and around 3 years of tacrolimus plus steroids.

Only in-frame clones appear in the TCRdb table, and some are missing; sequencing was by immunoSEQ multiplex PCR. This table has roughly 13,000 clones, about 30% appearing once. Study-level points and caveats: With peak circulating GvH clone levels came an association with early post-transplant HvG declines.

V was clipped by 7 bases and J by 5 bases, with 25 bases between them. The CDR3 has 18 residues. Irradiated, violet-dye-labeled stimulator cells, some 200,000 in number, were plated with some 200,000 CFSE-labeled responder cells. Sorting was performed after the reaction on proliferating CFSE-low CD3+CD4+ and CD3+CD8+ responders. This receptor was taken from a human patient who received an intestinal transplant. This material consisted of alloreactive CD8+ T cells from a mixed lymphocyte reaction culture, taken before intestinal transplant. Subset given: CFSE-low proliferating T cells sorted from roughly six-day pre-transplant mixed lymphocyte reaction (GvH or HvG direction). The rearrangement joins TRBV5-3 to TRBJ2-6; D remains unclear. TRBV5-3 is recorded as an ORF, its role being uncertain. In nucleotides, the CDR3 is TGTGCCAGAGTCTATGGAGTGGTGAACAAAAGTCGGGCCAACGTCCTGACTTTC. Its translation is CARVYGVVNKSRANVLTF.